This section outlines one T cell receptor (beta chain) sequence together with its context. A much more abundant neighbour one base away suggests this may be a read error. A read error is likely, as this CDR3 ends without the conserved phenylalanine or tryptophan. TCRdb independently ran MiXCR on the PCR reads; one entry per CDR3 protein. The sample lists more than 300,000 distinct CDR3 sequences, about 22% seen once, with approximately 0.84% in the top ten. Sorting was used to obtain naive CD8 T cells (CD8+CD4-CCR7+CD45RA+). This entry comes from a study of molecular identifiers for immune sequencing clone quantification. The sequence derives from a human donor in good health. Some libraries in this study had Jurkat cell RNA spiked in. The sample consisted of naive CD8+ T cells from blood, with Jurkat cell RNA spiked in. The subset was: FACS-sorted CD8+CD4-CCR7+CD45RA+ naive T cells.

CDR3 DNA: TGTGCCAGCAGTTACCGACCGTCAGAGACCCAGTACCTC. Protein sequence: CASSYRPSETQYL. J is TRBJ2-5 and V is TRBV6-5; D uncertain. Germline V gene data show CDR1 as MNHEY and CDR2 as SVGAGI. Trimming took 2 bases from V and 4 from J, leaving 8 bases between them. The CDR3 totals 13 residues.